The entry that follows covers one TCR beta chain sequence. Its specific antigen is unknown. It has no much larger one-base neighbor in the sample; base qualities were not kept. Participants in the prospective study were aged 18 to 89 years, lived in 20 to 25 United States geographic areas, and enrolled through a virtual design. Cohort assignment in the prospective study relied on participant-reported clinical history from a screening survey and a study questionnaire. ImmuneRACE Cohort 3 recovered participants were defined by two consecutive negative NP/OP PCR tests, healthcare professional clearance, or symptom resolution. Mobile phlebotomists in the prospective study collected whole blood, serum and a nasopharyngeal or oropharyngeal swab from every participant. Over an approximately 2-month period, participants in the prospective study had the option of providing additional blood draws and questionnaires. Prospective study blood samples were shipped either frozen or at room temperature before DNA extraction.

These data are taken from a study of blood T cell repertoires in COVID-19 (dated by TCRdb to 2018 to 2020). Regarding the research as a whole: The collaborator samples originated in the United States, Italy and Spain and spanned the acute and convalescent phases of COVID-19. The material from the prospective study consisted of cDNA or gDNA derived from T cells, B-cell-depleted T cells, or PBMCs. Where HLA class I and class II types were available, the types were taken from metadata supplied by the sample provider, not from assay-based typing. The dataset comprised deeply sampled blood TCRbeta repertoires from subjects exposed to, actively infected with, or recovered from COVID-19. The samples were drawn from two sources: the first 160 participants of the ongoing ImmuneRACE study, and fewer than 1,500 subjects contributed by 6 global collaborators. Sample metadata almost always included a de-identified subject ID, COVID-19 status, age in years and sex. The repertoires were made available in a free public database intended to serve as a resource for research on the immune response to SARS-CoV-2. What the research found in general, with its limitations: Clinical and demographic metadata were provided uncurated, with the amount varying by source and participant.

TCRbeta CDR3 regions were amplified from genomic DNA using the immunoSEQ Assay, a bias-controlled multiplex PCR. On the authors' methods: The number of nucleated cells in each sample was estimated by amplification of reference gene primers within the assay. To quantify the absolute abundance of each unique TCRbeta CDR3 rearrangement, sequence reads were collapsed and filtered. For each sample, productive Simpson clonality was calculated as the square root of Simpson's diversity index across productive rearrangements. Held by TCRdb, this immuneACCESS table contains in-frame sequences only and omits some clones. Under half of the omission traces to an unresolved V gene where checked; the cause of the rest is unknown. The DNA was the basis for D and trimming; V, J and clone size are from that table. The table for this sample lists 300,000 to 400,000 clones; roughly 90% of them were counted only once. The ten largest clones represent approximately 2.5% of the sample.

The V end loses 2 bases and the J end loses 0 bases, and a stretch of 8 bases separates them. The germline V gene encodes CDR1 SGHTA and CDR2 FQGTGA. The CDR3 starts with the cysteine, ends with the phenylalanine, and has 15 residues. The DNA shown is the 45-base CDR3, in frame from base 1. The TCR comes from a man aged 55 to 70 who had recovered from COVID-19. The sample consisted of PBMCs or T cells enriched from blood (not recorded which). The rearranged segments are TRBV7-3 and TRBJ1-3, with no D gene named confidently. The CDR3 reads CASSLLPSSGNTIYF. The nucleotide sequence is TGTGCCAGCAGCTTACTGCCTAGCTCTGGAAACACCATATATTTT.